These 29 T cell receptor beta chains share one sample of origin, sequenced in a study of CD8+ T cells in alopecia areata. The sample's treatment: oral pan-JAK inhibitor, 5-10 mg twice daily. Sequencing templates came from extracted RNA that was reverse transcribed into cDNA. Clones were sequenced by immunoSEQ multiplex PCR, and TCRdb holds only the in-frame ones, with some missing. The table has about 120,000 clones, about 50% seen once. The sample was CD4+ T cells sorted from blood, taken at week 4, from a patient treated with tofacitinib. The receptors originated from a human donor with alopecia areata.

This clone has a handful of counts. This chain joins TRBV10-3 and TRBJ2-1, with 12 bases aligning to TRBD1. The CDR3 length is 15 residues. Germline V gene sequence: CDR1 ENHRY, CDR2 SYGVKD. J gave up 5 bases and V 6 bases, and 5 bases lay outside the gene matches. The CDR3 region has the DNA TGTGCCATCAGCTTGGGACAGGGGGCGAACAATGAGCAGTTCTTC. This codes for CAISLGQGANNEQFF.

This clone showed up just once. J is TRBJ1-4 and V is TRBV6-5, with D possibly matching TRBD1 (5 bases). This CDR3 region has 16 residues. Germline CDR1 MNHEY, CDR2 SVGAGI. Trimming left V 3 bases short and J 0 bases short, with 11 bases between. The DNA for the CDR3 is TGTGCCAGCAGTTATCTTGGGGCATCAACTAATGAAAAACTGTTTTTT. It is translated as CASSYLGASTNEKLFF.

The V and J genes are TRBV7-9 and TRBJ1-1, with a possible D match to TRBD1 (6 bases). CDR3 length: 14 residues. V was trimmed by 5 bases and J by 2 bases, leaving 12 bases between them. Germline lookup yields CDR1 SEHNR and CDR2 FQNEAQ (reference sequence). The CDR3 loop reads CASSPRTENTEAFF. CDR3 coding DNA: TGTGCCAGCAGCCCCAGGACAGAAAACACTGAAGCTTTCTTT.

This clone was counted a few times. CDR3 nucleotide sequence: TGTGCCAGCAGCCTCGCCCGTAGCGGGAGAACCAATGAGCAGTTCTTC. Amino acids: CASSLARSGRTNEQFF. The chain joins TRBV7-2 to TRBJ2-1; 9 bases fit TRBD2. The germline V gene has CDR1 SGHTA and CDR2 FQGNSA. CDR3 length equals 16 residues. After removal of 5 bases from V and 6 bases from J, the junction contained 11 bases not matched to a gene. Together with reference TRBV7-2 and TRBJ2-1, the CDR3 gives the full variable domain: GAGVSQSPSNKVTEKGKDVELRCDPISGHTALYWYRQSLGQGLEFLIYFQGNSAPDKSGLPSDRFSAERTGGSVSTLTIQRTQQEDSAVYLCASSLARSGRTNEQFFGPGTRLTVL.

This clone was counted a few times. CDR3 in DNA: TGTGCCAGCAGCTCATTAAGACTAGCAGCTGGGGCCAACGTCCTGACTTTC. This translates into CASSSLRLAAGANVLTF. V gene TRBV11-2 combines with J gene TRBJ2-6; 7 positions match TRBD2. CDR3 length equals 17 residues. The germline V gene encodes CDR1 SGHAT and CDR2 FQNNGV. V was clipped by 4 bases and J by 2 bases; unmatched bases: 8.

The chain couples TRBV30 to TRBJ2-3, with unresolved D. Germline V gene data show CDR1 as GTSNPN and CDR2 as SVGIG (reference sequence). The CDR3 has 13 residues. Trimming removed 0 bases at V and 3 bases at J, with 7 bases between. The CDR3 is CAWSVGGTDTQYF. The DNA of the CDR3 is TGTGCCTGGAGTGTAGGCGGAACAGATACGCAGTATTTT. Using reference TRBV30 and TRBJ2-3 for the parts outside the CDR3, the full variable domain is SQTIHQWPATLVQPVGSPLSLECTVEGTSNPNLYWYRQAAGRGLQLLFYSVGIGQISSEVPQNLSASRPQDRQFILSSKKLLLSDSGFYLCAWSVGGTDTQYFGPGTRLTVL.

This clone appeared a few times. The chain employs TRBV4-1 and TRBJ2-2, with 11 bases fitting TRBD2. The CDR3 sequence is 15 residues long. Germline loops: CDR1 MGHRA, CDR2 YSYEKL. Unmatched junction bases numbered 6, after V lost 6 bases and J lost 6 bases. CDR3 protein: CASRVAGGPAGELFF. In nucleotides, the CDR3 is TGCGCCAGCAGGGTAGCGGGAGGGCCAGCCGGGGAGCTGTTTTTT.

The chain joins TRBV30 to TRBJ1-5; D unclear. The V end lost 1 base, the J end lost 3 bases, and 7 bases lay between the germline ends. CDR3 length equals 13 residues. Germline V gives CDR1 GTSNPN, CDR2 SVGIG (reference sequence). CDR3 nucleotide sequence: TGTGCCTGGAGTGGAAAGGTCAATCAGCCCCAGCATTTT. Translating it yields CAWSGKVNQPQHF.

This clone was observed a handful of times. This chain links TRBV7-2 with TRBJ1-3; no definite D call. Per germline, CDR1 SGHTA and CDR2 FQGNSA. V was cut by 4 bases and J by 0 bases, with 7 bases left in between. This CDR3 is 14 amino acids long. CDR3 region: CASSSRDSGNTIYF. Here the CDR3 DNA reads TGTGCCAGCAGCTCCCGGGACTCTGGAAACACCATATATTTT.

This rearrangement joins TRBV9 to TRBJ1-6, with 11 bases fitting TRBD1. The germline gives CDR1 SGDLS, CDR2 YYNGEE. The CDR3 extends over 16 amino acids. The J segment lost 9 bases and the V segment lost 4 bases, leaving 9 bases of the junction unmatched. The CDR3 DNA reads TGTGCCAGCAGCCCTTTGGACAGGGGGCATTTTTCACCCCTCCACTTT. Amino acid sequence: CASSPLDRGHFSPLHF.

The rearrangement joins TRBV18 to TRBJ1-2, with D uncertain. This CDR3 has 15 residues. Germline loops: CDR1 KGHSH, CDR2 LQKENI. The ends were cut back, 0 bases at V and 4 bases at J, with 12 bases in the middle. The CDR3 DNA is TGTGCCAGCTCACCACCGAGAGGGCAAGTCTATGGCTACACCTTC. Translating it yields CASSPPRGQVYGYTF. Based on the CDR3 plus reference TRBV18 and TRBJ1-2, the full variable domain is NAGVMQNPRHLVRRRGQEARLRCSPMKGHSHVYWYRQLPEEGLKFMVYLQKENIIDESGMPKERFSAEFPKEGPSILRIQQVVRGDSAAYFCASSPPRGQVYGYTFGSGTRLTVV.

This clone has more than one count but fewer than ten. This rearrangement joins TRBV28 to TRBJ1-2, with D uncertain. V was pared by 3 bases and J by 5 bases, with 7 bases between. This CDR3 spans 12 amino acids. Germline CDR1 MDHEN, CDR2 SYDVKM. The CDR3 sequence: CASSFGQYGYTF. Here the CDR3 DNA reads TGTGCCAGCAGTTTTGGGCAGTATGGCTACACCTTC.

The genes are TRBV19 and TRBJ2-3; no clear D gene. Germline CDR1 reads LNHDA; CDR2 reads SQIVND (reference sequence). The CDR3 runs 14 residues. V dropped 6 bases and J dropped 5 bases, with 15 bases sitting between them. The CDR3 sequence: CASSPGMVGDTQYF. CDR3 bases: TGTGCCAGTAGCCCAGGAATGGTAGGAGATACGCAGTATTTT.

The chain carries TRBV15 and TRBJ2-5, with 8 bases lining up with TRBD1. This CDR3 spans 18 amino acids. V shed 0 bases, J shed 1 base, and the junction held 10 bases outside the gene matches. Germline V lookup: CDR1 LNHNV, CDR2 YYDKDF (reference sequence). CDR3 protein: CATSRDTGQGLFQETQYF. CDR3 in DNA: TGTGCCACCAGCAGAGACACCGGACAGGGATTATTCCAAGAGACCCAGTACTTC.

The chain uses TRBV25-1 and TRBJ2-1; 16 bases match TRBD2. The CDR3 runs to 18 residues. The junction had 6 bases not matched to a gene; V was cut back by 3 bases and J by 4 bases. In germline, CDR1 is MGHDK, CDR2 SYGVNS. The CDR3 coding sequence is TGTGCCAGCAGTGATCCGGGACTAGCGGGGGGGCTTTACAATGAGCAGTTCTTC. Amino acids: CASSDPGLAGGLYNEQFF.

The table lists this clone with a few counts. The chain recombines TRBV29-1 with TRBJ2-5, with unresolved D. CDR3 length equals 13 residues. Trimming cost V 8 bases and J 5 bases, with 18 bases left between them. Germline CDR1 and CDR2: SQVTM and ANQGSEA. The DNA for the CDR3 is TGCAGCACTGCCCCGATTATTGAGGAGACCCAGTACTTC. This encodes CSTAPIIEETQYF. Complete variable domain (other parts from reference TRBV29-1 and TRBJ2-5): SAVISQKPSRDICQRGTSLTIQCQVDSQVTMMFWYRQQPGQSLTLIATANQGSEATYESGFVIDKFPISRPNLTFSTLTVSNMSPEDSSIYLCSTAPIIEETQYFGPGTRLLVL.

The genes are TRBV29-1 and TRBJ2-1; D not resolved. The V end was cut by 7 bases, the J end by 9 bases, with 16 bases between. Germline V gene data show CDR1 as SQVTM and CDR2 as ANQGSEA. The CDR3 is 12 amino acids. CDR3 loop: CSALRTGVEQFF. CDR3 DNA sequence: TGCAGCGCCCTTAGGACGGGCGTTGAGCAGTTCTTC.

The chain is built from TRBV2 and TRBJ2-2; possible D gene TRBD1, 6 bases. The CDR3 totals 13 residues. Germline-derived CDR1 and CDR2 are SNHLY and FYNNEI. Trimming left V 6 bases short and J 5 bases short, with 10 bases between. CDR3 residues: CASRIQGTGELFF. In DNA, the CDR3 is TGTGCCAGCAGAATACAGGGTACCGGGGAGCTGTTTTTT.

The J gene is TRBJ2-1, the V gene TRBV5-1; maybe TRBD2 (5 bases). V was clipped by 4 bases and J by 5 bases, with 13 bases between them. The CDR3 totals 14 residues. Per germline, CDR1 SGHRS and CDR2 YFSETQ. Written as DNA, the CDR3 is TGCGCCAGCAGCCAAATAGCTAGCAACAATGAGCAGTTCTTC. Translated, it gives CASSQIASNNEQFF.

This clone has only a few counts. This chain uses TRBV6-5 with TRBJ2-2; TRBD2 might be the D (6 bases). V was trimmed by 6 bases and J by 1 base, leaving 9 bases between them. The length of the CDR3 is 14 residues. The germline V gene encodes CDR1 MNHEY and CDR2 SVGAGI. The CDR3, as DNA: TGTGCCAGCAGATTCGGGGGGAACACCGGGGAGCTGTTTTTT. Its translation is CASRFGGNTGELFF.

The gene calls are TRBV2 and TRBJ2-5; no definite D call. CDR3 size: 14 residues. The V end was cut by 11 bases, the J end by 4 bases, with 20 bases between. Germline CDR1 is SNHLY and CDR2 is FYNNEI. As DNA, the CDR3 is TGTGCCTACGGGTTTGGGCCCCGCGGAGAGACCCAGTACTTC. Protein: CAYGFGPRGETQYF. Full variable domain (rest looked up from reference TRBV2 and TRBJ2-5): EPEVTQTPSHQVTQMGQEVILRCVPISNHLYFYWYRQILGQKVEFLVSFYNNEISEKSEIFDDQFSVERPDGSNFTLKIRSTKLEDSAMYFCAYGFGPRGETQYFGPGTRLLVL.

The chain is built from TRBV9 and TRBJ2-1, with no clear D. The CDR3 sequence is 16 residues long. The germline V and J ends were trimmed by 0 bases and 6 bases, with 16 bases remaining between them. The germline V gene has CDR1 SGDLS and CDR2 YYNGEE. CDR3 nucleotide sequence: TGTGCCAGCAGCGTAGGGGGTCTAGTCTCTGGCAATGAGCAGTTCTTC. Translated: CASSVGGLVSGNEQFF. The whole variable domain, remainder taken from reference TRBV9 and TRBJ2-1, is DSGVTQTPKHLITATGQRVTLRCSPRSGDLSVYWYQQSLDQGLQFLIQYYNGEERAKGNILERFSAQQFPDLHSELNLSSLELGDSALYFCASSVGGLVSGNEQFFGPGTRLTVL.

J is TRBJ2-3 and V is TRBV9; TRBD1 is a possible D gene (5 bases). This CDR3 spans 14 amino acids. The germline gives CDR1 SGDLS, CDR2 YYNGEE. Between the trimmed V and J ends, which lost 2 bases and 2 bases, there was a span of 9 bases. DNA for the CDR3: TGTGCCAGCAGCGTCTCGACAGCCACAGATACGCAGTATTTT. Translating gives CASSVSTATDTQYF. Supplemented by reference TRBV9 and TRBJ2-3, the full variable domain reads DSGVTQTPKHLITATGQRVTLRCSPRSGDLSVYWYQQSLDQGLQFLIQYYNGEERAKGNILERFSAQQFPDLHSELNLSSLELGDSALYFCASSVSTATDTQYFGPGTRLTVL.

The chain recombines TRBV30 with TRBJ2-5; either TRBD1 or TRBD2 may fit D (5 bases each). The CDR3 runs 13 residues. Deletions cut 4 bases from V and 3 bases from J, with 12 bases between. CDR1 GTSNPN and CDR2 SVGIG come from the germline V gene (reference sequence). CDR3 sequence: CAWTVGAEETQYF. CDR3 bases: TGTGCCTGGACGGTCGGGGCAGAAGAGACCCAGTACTTC.

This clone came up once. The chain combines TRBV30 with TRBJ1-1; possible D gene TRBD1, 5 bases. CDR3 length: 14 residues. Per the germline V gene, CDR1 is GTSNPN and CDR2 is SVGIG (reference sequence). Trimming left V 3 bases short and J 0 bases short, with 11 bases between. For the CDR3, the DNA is TGTGCCTGGAGGGTGGGGGTCTTGAACACTGAAGCTTTCTTT. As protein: CAWRVGVLNTEAFF. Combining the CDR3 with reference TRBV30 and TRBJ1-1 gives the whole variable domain SQTIHQWPATLVQPVGSPLSLECTVEGTSNPNLYWYRQAAGRGLQLLFYSVGIGQISSEVPQNLSASRPQDRQFILSSKKLLLSDSGFYLCAWRVGVLNTEAFFGQGTRLTVV.

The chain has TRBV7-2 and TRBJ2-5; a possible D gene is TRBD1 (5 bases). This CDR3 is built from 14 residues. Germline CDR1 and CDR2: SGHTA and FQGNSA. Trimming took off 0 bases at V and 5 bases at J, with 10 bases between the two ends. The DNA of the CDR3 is TGTGCCAGCAGCTTAGCGGGGCCCATGGAGACCCAGTACTTC. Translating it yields CASSLAGPMETQYF.

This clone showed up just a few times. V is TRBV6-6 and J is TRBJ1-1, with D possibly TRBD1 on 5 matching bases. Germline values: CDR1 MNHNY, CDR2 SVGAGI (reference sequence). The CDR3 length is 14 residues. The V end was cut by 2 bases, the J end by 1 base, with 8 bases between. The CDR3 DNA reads TGTGCCAGCAGTTACGGGCAGGGGAACACTGAAGCTTTCTTT. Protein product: CASSYGQGNTEAFF.

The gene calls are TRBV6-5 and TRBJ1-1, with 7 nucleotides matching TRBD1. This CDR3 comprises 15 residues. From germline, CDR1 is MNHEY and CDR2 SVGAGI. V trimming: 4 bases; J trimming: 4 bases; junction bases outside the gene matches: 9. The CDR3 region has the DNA TGTGCCAGCAGTTTCACAGGGGCGAGGGGCACTGAAGCTTTCTTT. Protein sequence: CASSFTGARGTEAFF.

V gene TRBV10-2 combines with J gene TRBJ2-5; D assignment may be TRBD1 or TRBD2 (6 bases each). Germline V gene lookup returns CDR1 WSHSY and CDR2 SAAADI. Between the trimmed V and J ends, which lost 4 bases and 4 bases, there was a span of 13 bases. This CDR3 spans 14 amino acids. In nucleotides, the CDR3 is TGCGCCAGCAGTGCATTGGAGGGGGGAGAGACCCAGTACTTC. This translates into CASSALEGGETQYF.